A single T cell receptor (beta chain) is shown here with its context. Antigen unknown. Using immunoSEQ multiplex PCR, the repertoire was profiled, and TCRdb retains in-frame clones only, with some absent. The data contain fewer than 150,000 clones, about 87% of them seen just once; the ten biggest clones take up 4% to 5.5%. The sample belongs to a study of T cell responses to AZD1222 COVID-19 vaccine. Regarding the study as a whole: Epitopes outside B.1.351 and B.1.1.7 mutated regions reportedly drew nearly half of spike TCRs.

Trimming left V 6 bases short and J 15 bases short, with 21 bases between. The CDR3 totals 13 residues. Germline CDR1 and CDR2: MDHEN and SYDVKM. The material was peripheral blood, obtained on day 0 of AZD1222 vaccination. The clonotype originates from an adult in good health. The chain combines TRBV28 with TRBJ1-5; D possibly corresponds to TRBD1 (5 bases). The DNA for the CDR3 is TGTGCCAGCAGCCGGAGAGGGACGGGGTCGGCGCATTTT. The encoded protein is CASSRRGTGSAHF.